A single sample is the source of the 5 T cell receptor beta chains below, sequenced in a study of blood T cell repertoires in COVID-19. The assay was immunoSEQ multiplex PCR, and TCRdb's table has in-frame clones only and misses some. The sample comprises around 110,000 clones, roughly 84% of which are singletons, and around 4.2% rests with the top ten. Sequencing input: PBMCs or T cells enriched from blood (not recorded which). The origin of the receptors is a woman aged 25-40 years who had recovered from COVID-19.

J is TRBJ2-1 and V is TRBV7-8; 9 positions agree with TRBD2. The CDR3 sequence is 17 residues long. V dropped 1 base and J dropped 2; count of bases not matched to a gene: 6. Germline V lookup: CDR1 SGHVS, CDR2 FQNEAQ. The DNA for the CDR3 is TGTGCCAGCAGCTTAGACCCTAGCGGGATAACCTACAATGAGCAGTTCTTC. Its translation is CASSLDPSGITYNEQFF.

This chain links TRBV10-3 with TRBJ1-1; weak D call: TRBD1 (6 bases). The germline gives CDR1 ENHRY, CDR2 SYGVKD. This CDR3 contains 12 residues. V was shortened by 5 bases and J by 6 bases, with 10 bases between the two germline ends. CDR3 residues: CAISPQGPEAFF. DNA for the CDR3: TGTGCCATCAGTCCACAGGGCCCTGAAGCTTTCTTT.

The chain recombines TRBV5-1 with TRBJ2-5; 7 nucleotides line up with TRBD1. Germline CDR1 and CDR2: SGHRS and YFSETQ. The V gene end was trimmed by 4 bases and the J gene end by 0 bases; junction bases not matched to a gene: 6. The CDR3 has 15 residues. The CDR3 loop reads CASSLLDRYQETQYF. The CDR3 DNA sequence: TGCGCCAGCAGCCTGCTGGACAGGTACCAAGAGACCCAGTACTTC.

The chain couples TRBV10-3 to TRBJ1-1; 8 bases map to TRBD1. The germline V gene encodes CDR1 ENHRY and CDR2 SYGVKD. With 3 bases clipped from V and 3 bases from J, the junction kept 9 bases outside the gene matches. CDR3 length: 16 residues. The CDR3 protein is CAISESQGGVDTEAFF. In DNA, the CDR3 is TGTGCCATCAGTGAATCACAGGGGGGGGTGGACACTGAAGCTTTCTTT.

The chain recombines TRBV18 with TRBJ2-4, with a weak D call TRBD2 (6 bases). V gave up 3 bases and J gave up 4 bases, with 7 bases separating them. This CDR3 is built from 13 residues. Germline V lookup: CDR1 KGHSH, CDR2 LQKENI. The CDR3 nucleotides read TGTGCCAGCTCACCCGCGGGGAAAAACATTCAGTACTTC. Amino acid sequence: CASSPAGKNIQYF.